These T cell receptor beta chains were read from a single sample in a study of CD8+CD57+ T cells in acquired aplastic anemia. TCRdb redid the calling of the reads with MiXCR, one entry per CDR3 protein. The profile covers a few hundred thousand distinct CDR3 sequences, with approximately 60% appearing a single time and 25% to 30% taken by the ten largest. Sample: sorted CD4+, CD8+, or CD8+CD57+ T cells (not recorded which) from PBMCs. These receptors all stem from a human donor in good health. Both conserved end residues are part of each CDR3. The D gene is left open where the match is weak. Size tells how often a clone was seen (once, few, many) or the class of an expanded clone, and some rows leave it out.

D gene: NA
J gene: TRBJ2-7
V gene: TRBV4-1
clone size: many
CDR3 DNA: TGCGCCAGCAGCCAAGAGACAGGTGCCGCCTACGAGCAGTACTTC
CDR3 protein: CASSQETGAAYEQYF

D gene: NA
J gene: TRBJ2-1
V gene: TRBV7-9
clone size: NA
CDR3 DNA: TGTGCCAGCAGCTTGACCGTTACCGACAATGAGCAGTTCTTC
CDR3 protein: CASSLTVTDNEQFF

D gene: NA
J gene: TRBJ2-7
V gene: TRBV12-3/TRBV12-4
clone size: NA
CDR3 DNA: TGTGCCAGCAGCCCAGAGTCCTCCTACGAGCAGTACTTC
CDR3 protein: CASSPESSYEQYF

D gene: NA
J gene: TRBJ1-1
V gene: TRBV10-3
clone size: NA
CDR3 DNA: TGTGCCATCAGTGAGATGGGGCCGCCTACAACTGAAGCTTTCTTT
CDR3 protein: CAISEMGPPTTEAFF

D gene: NA
J gene: TRBJ1-4
V gene: TRBV20-1
clone size: NA
CDR3 DNA: TGCAGTGCTAGTGCAGAAAAACTGTTTTTT
CDR3 protein: CSASAEKLFF

D gene: NA
J gene: TRBJ2-7
V gene: TRBV20-1
clone size: NA
CDR3 DNA: TGCAGTGCTAAGGGGGAGTTGGCCTACGAGCAGTACTTC
CDR3 protein: CSAKGELAYEQYF

D gene: TRBD2
J gene: TRBJ2-3
V gene: TRBV20-1
clone size: many
CDR3 DNA: TGCAGTGCTAGAGATAGGACTAGCGGGGGGGCTACAGATACGCAGTATTTT
CDR3 protein: CSARDRTSGGATDTQYF

D gene: NA
J gene: TRBJ1-3
V gene: TRBV9
clone size: many
CDR3 DNA: TGTGCCAGCAGCGTATCCAGGGAGGTAGCTGGAAACACCATATATTTT
CDR3 protein: CASSVSREVAGNTIYF

D gene: TRBD1
J gene: TRBJ1-5
V gene: TRBV13
clone size: many
CDR3 DNA: TGTGCCAGCAGCTTTGGGACAGATTCCAATCAGCCCCAGCATTTT
CDR3 protein: CASSFGTDSNQPQHF

D gene: NA
J gene: TRBJ1-3
V gene: TRBV5-1
clone size: NA
CDR3 DNA: TGCGCCAGCAGGGAGTACTCTGGAAACACCATATATTTT
CDR3 protein: CASREYSGNTIYF

D gene: NA
J gene: TRBJ1-1
V gene: TRBV7-9
clone size: NA
CDR3 DNA: TGTGCCAGCAGCTCATGCGGGGGGGTCAACACTGAAGCTTTCTTT
CDR3 protein: CASSSCGGVNTEAFF

D gene: NA
J gene: TRBJ2-7
V gene: TRBV18
clone size: NA
CDR3 DNA: TGTGCCAGCTCACCTAATTCAGGGGATTCCTACGAGCAGTACTTC
CDR3 protein: CASSPNSGDSYEQYF

D gene: NA
J gene: TRBJ2-2
V gene: TRBV7-2
clone size: NA
CDR3 DNA: TGTGCCAGCAGCTTAAGGCGGGACACCGGGGAGCTGTTTTTT
CDR3 protein: CASSLRRDTGELFF

D gene: NA
J gene: TRBJ1-1
V gene: TRBV12-3/TRBV12-4
clone size: many
CDR3 DNA: TGTGCCAGCAGTTTTACAGGAGCCAACACTGAAGCTTTCTTT
CDR3 protein: CASSFTGANTEAFF

D gene: TRBD1
J gene: TRBJ1-1
V gene: TRBV5-6
clone size: many
CDR3 DNA: TGTGCCAGCAGCTGGGACAGGGGACGGGACACTGAAGCTTTCTTT
CDR3 protein: CASSWDRGRDTEAFF

D gene: NA
J gene: TRBJ1-6
V gene: TRBV12-3/TRBV12-4
clone size: NA
CDR3 DNA: TGTGCCAGCAGTTACGGCGGGATCTCCTATAATTCACCCCTCCACTTT
CDR3 protein: CASSYGGISYNSPLHF

D gene: NA
J gene: TRBJ1-2
V gene: TRBV2
clone size: once
CDR3 DNA: TGTGCCAGCAGGGGGGTTGGGGCCCCGGAGCACACCTTC
CDR3 protein: CASRGVGAPEHTF

D gene: NA
J gene: TRBJ1-3
V gene: TRBV6-1
clone size: NA
CDR3 DNA: TGTGCCAGCACCCCCGGGGCCCACTCTGGAAACACCATATATTTT
CDR3 protein: CASTPGAHSGNTIYF

D gene: TRBD2
J gene: TRBJ2-7
V gene: TRBV20-1
clone size: NA
CDR3 DNA: TGCGGTGCTAGTCTGCGGGAGGTCTACGAGCAGTACTTC
CDR3 protein: CGASLREVYEQYF

D gene: TRBD1
J gene: TRBJ1-1
V gene: TRBV9
clone size: many
CDR3 DNA: TGTGCCAGCAGCACAGGGGGGGGAACTGAAGCTTTCTTT
CDR3 protein: CASSTGGGTEAFF

D gene: NA
J gene: TRBJ1-6
V gene: TRBV19
clone size: NA
CDR3 DNA: TGTGCCAGTAGTTCCGAGGGTTCCTATAATTCACCCCTCCACTTT
CDR3 protein: CASSSEGSYNSPLHF

D gene: NA
J gene: TRBJ2-1
V gene: TRBV29-1
clone size: few
CDR3 DNA: TGCAGCGTCCCCTTGAGGGGGGGCATTAATGAGCAGTTCTTC
CDR3 protein: CSVPLRGGINEQFF

D gene: NA
J gene: TRBJ1-1
V gene: TRBV9
clone size: NA
CDR3 DNA: TGTGCCAGCAGCGTAGTACCGAACACTGAAGCTTTCTTT
CDR3 protein: CASSVVPNTEAFF

D gene: NA
J gene: TRBJ1-3
V gene: TRBV25-1
clone size: NA
CDR3 DNA: TGTGCCAGCAGTGAACGGGGGGCGCAAGGAAACACCATATATTTT
CDR3 protein: CASSERGAQGNTIYF

D gene: TRBD1
J gene: TRBJ2-7
V gene: TRBV6-2/TRBV6-3
clone size: many
CDR3 DNA: TGTGCCAGCAGTTACCAGGGACAGGGGATTCAGTACTTC
CDR3 protein: CASSYQGQGIQYF